Listed below are T cell receptor beta chains from one sample, sequenced in a study of T cell changes during pregnancy in multiple sclerosis. Sequenced by immunoSEQ multiplex PCR; TCRdb stores in-frame clones only, minus some. The table shows about 18,000 clones, with roughly 84% occurring only once. The sequencing used CD8+ T cells from peripheral blood mononuclear cells, collected after pregnancy. All receptors come from a female donor with multiple sclerosis, enrolled in a pregnancy study. The conserved cysteine and the conserved F or W are not part of the CDR3 here. Fields, in order: V gene, clone size, J gene, CDR3 protein. Size is stated for part of the rows, as once, few or many counts, or as a class when the clone is expanded.

>TRBV6-5|-|TRBJ1-5
ASSPGTPTREPQH
>TRBV5-1|-|TRBJ1-3
ASSTGQGPSGNTIY
>TRBV19|-|TRBJ2-7
ASSDDSSFYEQY
>TRBV4-1|-|TRBJ2-7
ASSPQGDGFFAYEQY
>TRBV10-1|-|TRBJ1-5
ASSESGTAYNQPQH
>TRBV5-6|-|TRBJ1-2
ASTGTADGYT
>TRBV6-1|-|TRBJ2-3
ASSGGIQGDTQY
>TRBV27|-|TRBJ1-2
ASSPTVGFGDYGYT
>TRBV19|-|TRBJ2-7
ASRDYESYEQY
>TRBV7-9|once|TRBJ1-5
ASSLAPGWGDNQPQH
>TRBV4-3|medium-sized|TRBJ2-2
ASSPGLDTGELF
>TRBV9|-|TRBJ2-3
ASVRDSTDTQY
>TRBV28|-|TRBJ2-3
ASSLSGDSVSTRGTPDTQY
>TRBV6-4|-|TRBJ2-3
ASSDRGTDTQY
>TRBV7-9|-|TRBJ1-1
ASHPGVGAPTLNTEAF
>TRBV27|-|TRBJ1-4
ASSLVGGNEKLF
>TRBV5-1|-|TRBJ1-2
ASRMTEYIHGYT
>TRBV19|-|TRBJ2-1
ASIRQGASYNEQF
>TRBV7-3|-|TRBJ2-1
ASSLNPGTSVDEQF
>TRBV7-6|-|TRBJ1-2
ASSLAPGHTNYGYT
>TRBV7-3|-|TRBJ2-1
ASSLWGTGGDEQF
>TRBV6-1|once|TRBJ1-1
ASSETAGRGFTEAF
>TRBV28|-|TRBJ1-5
ASSFEGGISNQPQH
>TRBV27|-|TRBJ1-1
ASSWSLNTEAF
>TRBV29-1|-|TRBJ1-1
SVPLGGAEAF
>TRBV6-4|-|TRBJ2-3
ASRSGGPADTQY
>TRBV19|-|TRBJ2-7
ASSFGGEQY
>TRBV7-9|-|TRBJ1-2
ASSLDLLRTGADYGYT
>TRBV27|-|TRBJ2-7
ASSFSREVSYEQY
>TRBV6-4|once|TRBJ2-2
ASSDSGASGTHTGELF
>TRBV5-1|-|TRBJ2-7
ASSFTQRGIYEQY
>TRBV11-2|-|TRBJ2-5
ASSPYRGPLQETQY
>TRBV6-1|many|TRBJ2-2
ASTPGLDTAGELF
>TRBV4-1|-|TRBJ2-5
ASSQALAGKETQY
>TRBV29-1|few|TRBJ2-2
SGTGVANTGELF
>TRBV5-4|-|TRBJ2-5
ASSLANSYQETQY
>TRBV5-1|-|TRBJ2-7
ASSPTESYEQY
>TRBV7-9|-|TRBJ2-7
ASSLEGQYYEQY
>TRBV4-1|-|TRBJ2-1
ASSYRDRLGNEQF
>TRBV7-9|-|TRBJ1-1
ASTPQQAGHTEAF
>TRBV21-1|-|TRBJ1-2
ASGTGENGYT
>TRBV7-9|once|TRBJ1-5
ASSLGQGGQPQH
>TRBV27|few|TRBJ1-5
ASSLTGYNQPQH
>TRBV28|-|TRBJ2-7
ASSGGEVFYEQY
>TRBV6-1|-|TRBJ1-4
ASSRGTGGEKLF
>TRBV15|-|TRBJ2-3
ATSRDPTSGSTDTQY
>TRBV5-6|-|TRBJ2-5
ASSLGGPEETQY
>TRBV10-3|-|TRBJ2-3
AIKEDSNTDTQY
>TRBV7-9|-|TRBJ2-5
ASNQGQAQETQY
>TRBV27|-|TRBJ2-7
ASRTSVGVLSYEQY